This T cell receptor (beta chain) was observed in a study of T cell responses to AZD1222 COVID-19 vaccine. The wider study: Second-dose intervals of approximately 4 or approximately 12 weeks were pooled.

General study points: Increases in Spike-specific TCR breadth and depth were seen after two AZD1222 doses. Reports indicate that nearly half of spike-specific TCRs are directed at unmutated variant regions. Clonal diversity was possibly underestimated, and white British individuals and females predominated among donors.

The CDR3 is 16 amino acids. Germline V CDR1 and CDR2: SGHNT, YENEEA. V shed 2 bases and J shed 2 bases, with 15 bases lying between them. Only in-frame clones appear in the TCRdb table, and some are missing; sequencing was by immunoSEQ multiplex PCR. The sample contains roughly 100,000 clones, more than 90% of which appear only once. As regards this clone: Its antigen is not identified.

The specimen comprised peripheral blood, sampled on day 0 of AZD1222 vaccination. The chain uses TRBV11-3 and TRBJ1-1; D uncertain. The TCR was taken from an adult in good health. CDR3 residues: CASSLPFGAGNTEAFF. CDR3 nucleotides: TGTGCCAGCAGCTTACCTTTTGGTGCGGGTAACACTGAAGCTTTCTTT.